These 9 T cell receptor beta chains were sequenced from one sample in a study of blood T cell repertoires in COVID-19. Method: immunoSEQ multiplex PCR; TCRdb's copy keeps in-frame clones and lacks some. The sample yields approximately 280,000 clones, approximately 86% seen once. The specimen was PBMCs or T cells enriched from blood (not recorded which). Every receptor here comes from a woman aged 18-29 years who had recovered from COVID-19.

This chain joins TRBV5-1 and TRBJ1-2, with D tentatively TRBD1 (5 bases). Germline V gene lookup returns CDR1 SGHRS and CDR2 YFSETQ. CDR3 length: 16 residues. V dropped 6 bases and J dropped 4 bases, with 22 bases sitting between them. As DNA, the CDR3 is TGCGCCAGCACCCCATCGGGACTAAGGTCGGGCTATGGCTACACCTTC. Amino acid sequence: CASTPSGLRSGYGYTF.

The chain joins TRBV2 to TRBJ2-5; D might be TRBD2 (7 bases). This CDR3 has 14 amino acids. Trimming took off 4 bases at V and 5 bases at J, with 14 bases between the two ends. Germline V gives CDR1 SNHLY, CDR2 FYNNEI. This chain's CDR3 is CASSVRGARETQYF. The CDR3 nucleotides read TGTGCCAGCAGTGTCCGGGGGGCGAGGGAGACCCAGTACTTC. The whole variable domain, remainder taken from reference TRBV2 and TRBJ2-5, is EPEVTQTPSHQVTQMGQEVILRCVPISNHLYFYWYRQILGQKVEFLVSFYNNEISEKSEIFDDQFSVERPDGSNFTLKIRSTKLEDSAMYFCASSVRGARETQYFGPGTRLLVL.

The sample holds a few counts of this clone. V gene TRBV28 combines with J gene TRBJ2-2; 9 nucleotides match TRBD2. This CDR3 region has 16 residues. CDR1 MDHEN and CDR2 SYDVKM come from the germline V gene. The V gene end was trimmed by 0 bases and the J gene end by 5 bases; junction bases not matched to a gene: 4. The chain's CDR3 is CASSLWGLARTGELFF. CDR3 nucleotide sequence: TGTGCCAGCAGTTTATGGGGACTAGCAAGGACCGGGGAGCTGTTTTTT.

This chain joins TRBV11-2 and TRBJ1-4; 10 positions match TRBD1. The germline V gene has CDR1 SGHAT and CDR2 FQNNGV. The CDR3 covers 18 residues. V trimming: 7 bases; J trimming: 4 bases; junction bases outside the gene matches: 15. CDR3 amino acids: CASTPRDRGRGLNEKLFF. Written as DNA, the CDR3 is TGTGCCAGCACCCCCCGGGACAGGGGAAGAGGGCTTAATGAAAAACTGTTTTTT.

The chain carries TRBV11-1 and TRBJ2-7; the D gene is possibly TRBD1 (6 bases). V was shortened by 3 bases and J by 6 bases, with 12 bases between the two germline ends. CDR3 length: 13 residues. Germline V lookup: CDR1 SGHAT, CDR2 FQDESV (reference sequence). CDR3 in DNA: TGTGCCAGCAGCTTCGACAGGTTCCGCGAGCAGTACTTC. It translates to CASSFDRFREQYF.

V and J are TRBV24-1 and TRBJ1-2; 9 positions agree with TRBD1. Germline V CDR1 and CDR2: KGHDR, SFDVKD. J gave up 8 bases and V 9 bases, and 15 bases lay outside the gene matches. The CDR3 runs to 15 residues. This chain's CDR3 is CATPSGTGSLGGYTF. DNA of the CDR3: TGTGCCACCCCCTCCGGGACAGGGTCCCTCGGGGGCTACACCTTC.

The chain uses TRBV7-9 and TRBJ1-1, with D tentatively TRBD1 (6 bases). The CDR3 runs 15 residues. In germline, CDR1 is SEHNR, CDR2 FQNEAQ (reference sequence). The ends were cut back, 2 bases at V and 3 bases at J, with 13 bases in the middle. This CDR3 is CASSLSRGGDTEAFF. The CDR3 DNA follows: TGTGCCAGCAGCTTATCTAGGGGGGGAGACACTGAAGCTTTCTTT.

CDR3 protein: CASSDHGGENTGELFF. The CDR3 nucleotides read TGTGCCAGCAGTGACCACGGGGGTGAGAACACCGGGGAGCTGTTTTTT. The chain has TRBV6-4 and TRBJ2-2; D is perhaps TRBD2 (6 bases). The CDR3 runs 16 residues. The germline V gene has CDR1 MRHNA and CDR2 SNTAGT. Trimming took 2 bases from V and 1 from J, leaving 11 bases between them.

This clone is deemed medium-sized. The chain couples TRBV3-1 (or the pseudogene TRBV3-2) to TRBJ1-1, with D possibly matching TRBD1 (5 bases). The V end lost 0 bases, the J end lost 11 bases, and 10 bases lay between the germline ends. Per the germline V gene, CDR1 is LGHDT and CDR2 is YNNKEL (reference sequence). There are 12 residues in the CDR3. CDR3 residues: CASSQEGRQAFF. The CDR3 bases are TGTGCCAGCAGCCAAGAGGGGCGACAGGCTTTCTTT.